Presented here are 26 T cell receptor beta chains from one specimen sequenced in a study of cytomegalovirus exposure and HLA in healthy donors. 60 Vbeta and 13 Jbeta primers were used in PCR. Some clones are missing from TCRdb's copy, which holds only in-frame ones; the method was immunoSEQ multiplex PCR. The data show under 150,000 clones, just over 75% seen once. The sequencing sample was made of PBMCs. The receptors originated from a woman aged 50 to 60 in good health and CMV-seronegative.

V and J are TRBV5-1 and TRBJ2-1; TRBD2 matches at 11 bases. J was trimmed by 4 bases and V by 6 bases; bases with no gene match: 15. The V gene's germline CDR1 is SGHRS and CDR2 YFSETQ. This CDR3 contains 18 residues. The CDR3, as DNA: TGCGCCAGCACCGAGTCCGCTAGCGGGAGGTACGGTTACAATGAGCAGTTCTTC. Translated, it gives CASTESASGRYGYNEQFF.

A few counts support this clone. CDR3 in DNA: TGTGCCAGCAGTTACGCTCCCAGGGGATTCGGTACAGATACGCAGTATTTT. Its translation: CASSYAPRGFGTDTQYF. The chain has TRBV27 and TRBJ2-3, with a possible D match to TRBD1 (6 bases). The CDR3 extends over 17 amino acids. Trimming pared 4 bases from V and 3 bases from J, leaving 20 bases between. Germline V CDR1 and CDR2: MNHEY, SMNVEV (reference sequence).

V and J are TRBV15 and TRBJ2-3, with a weak D call TRBD1 (5 bases). This CDR3 spans 16 amino acids. Trimming removed 0 bases from V and 3 bases from J, with 13 bases in between. The germline V gene encodes CDR1 LNHNV and CDR2 YYDKDF (reference sequence). The CDR3 DNA reads TGTGCCACCAGCAGAGATAGGCAGGGTCCTACAGATACGCAGTATTTT. Translating gives CATSRDRQGPTDTQYF.

V usage is TRBV19 and J usage is TRBJ1-1; D perhaps matches TRBD1 (6 bases). This CDR3 has 15 amino acids. With 6 bases removed from V and 1 base from J, the gap between germline ends came to 15 bases. The V gene's germline CDR1 is LNHDA and CDR2 SQIVND (reference sequence). The chain's CDR3 is CASRKRGGGNTEAFF. CDR3 bases: TGTGCCAGTAGGAAACGGGGGGGCGGGAACACTGAAGCTTTCTTT. The full variable domain, its missing parts supplied by reference TRBV19 and TRBJ1-1, is DGGITQSPKYLFRKEGQNVTLSCEQNLNHDAMYWYRQDPGQGLRLIYYSQIVNDFQKGDIAEGYSVSREKKESFPLTVTSAQKNPTAFYLCASRKRGGGNTEAFFGQGTRLTVV.

The rearrangement links TRBV23-1 to TRBJ2-7; 9 bases match TRBD1. TRBV23-1 counts as an open reading frame of uncertain function. The CDR3 covers 18 residues. The V gene end was trimmed by 0 bases and the J gene end by 1 base; junction bases not matched to a gene: 10. CDR3 sequence (DNA): TGCGCCAGCAGTCAATCGGGGGTACCGGGACAGGGTTCCTACGAGCAGTACTTC. Translated, it gives CASSQSGVPGQGSYEQYF.

The rearrangement links TRBV28 to TRBJ1-5, with a tentative D call TRBD1 (5 bases). Deletions cut 2 bases from V and 9 bases from J, with 17 bases between. Germline V lookup: CDR1 MDHEN, CDR2 SYDVKM. The CDR3 contains 15 residues. The CDR3 loop reads CASSLKTLRGRPQHF. CDR3 DNA: TGTGCCAGCAGTTTAAAGACCCTAAGGGGCCGGCCCCAGCATTTT.

V is TRBV5-1 and J is TRBJ2-7; maybe TRBD2 (6 bases). V was cut by 0 bases and J by 6 bases, with 16 bases left in between. Germline V gives CDR1 SGHRS, CDR2 YFSETQ. The CDR3 contains 15 residues. CDR3 protein: CASSLAWTMVSEQYF. The CDR3 DNA is TGCGCCAGCAGCTTGGCCTGGACTATGGTGTCCGAGCAGTACTTC.

This sequence joins TRBV29-1 and TRBJ2-3, with 7 bases aligning to TRBD2. Germline CDR1 and CDR2: SQVTM and ANQGSEA. V was clipped by 4 bases and J by 1 base; unmatched bases: 11. The CDR3 is 16 residues long. DNA for the CDR3: TGCAGCGTTGGGGGGGGAGCGGGCGGCGGCACAGATACGCAGTATTTT. Its translation is CSVGGGAGGGTDTQYF.

This clone appeared once. The V and J genes are TRBV5-1 and TRBJ1-4; TRBD1 aligns across 9 bases. V trimming: 4 bases; J trimming: 6 bases; junction bases outside the gene matches: 7. The germline CDR1 and CDR2 sequences are SGHRS and YFSETQ. The CDR3 sequence is 15 residues long. This CDR3 reads CASSTGQGRDEKLFF. The CDR3 coding sequence is TGCGCCAGCAGCACCGGACAGGGGAGGGATGAAAAACTGTTTTTT. The full variable domain, its missing parts supplied by reference TRBV5-1 and TRBJ1-4, is KAGVTQTPRYLIKTRGQQVTLSCSPISGHRSVSWYQQTPGQGLQFLFEYFSETQRNKGNFPGRFSGRQFSNSRSEMNVSTLELGDSALYLCASSTGQGRDEKLFFGSGTQLSVL.

This clone has only a few counts. V and J are TRBV5-6 and TRBJ2-6; D is undetermined. Germline V lookup: CDR1 SGHDT, CDR2 YYEEEE. Trimming left V 2 bases short and J 0 bases short, with 12 bases between. The CDR3 totals 17 residues. Written as DNA, the CDR3 is TGTGCCAGCAGCTTTGGCGGTCCGAACTCTGGGGCCAACGTCCTGACTTTC. It codes for CASSFGGPNSGANVLTF.

The rearrangement joins TRBV4-1 to TRBJ1-4; 10 nucleotides align to TRBD1. In germline, CDR1 is MGHRA, CDR2 YSYEKL. The J segment lost 6 bases and the V segment lost 3 bases, leaving 4 bases of the junction unmatched. There are 15 residues in the CDR3. DNA for the CDR3: TGCGCCAGCAGCCACCCCGGGACAGGGGATGAAAAACTGTTTTTT. Translation: CASSHPGTGDEKLFF.

The V call is TRBV28, the J call TRBJ2-1, with 7 bases aligning to TRBD2. Losses at the gene ends were 5 bases for V and 5 bases for J; bases not matched to a gene: 15. Germline V gene data show CDR1 as MDHEN and CDR2 as SYDVKM. The CDR3 totals 17 residues. CDR3 region: CASSPPPGSGIHNEQFF. CDR3 coding DNA: TGTGCCAGCAGTCCCCCCCCGGGGAGCGGGATACACAATGAGCAGTTCTTC.

The sample holds a few counts of this clone. The rearrangement links TRBV19 to TRBJ1-1, with 9 bases that match TRBD1. Germline CDR1 and CDR2: LNHDA and SQIVND (reference sequence). CDR3 length: 16 residues. V lost 4 bases and J lost 2; bases outside the gene matches: 8. CDR3 nucleotide sequence: TGTGCCAGTAGTAGCCAGGGACAGGGTGGTAACACTGAAGCTTTCTTT. Its protein is CASSSQGQGGNTEAFF.

V and J are TRBV28 and TRBJ1-2, with D perhaps matching TRBD1 (5 bases). V shed 2 bases and J shed 4 bases, with 11 bases lying between them. The CDR3 extends over 14 amino acids. Germline loops: CDR1 MDHEN, CDR2 SYDVKM. The CDR3 DNA sequence: TGTGCCAGCAGTTTAACGGGGGTGCCCTATGGCTACACCTTC. This sequence encodes CASSLTGVPYGYTF.

V is TRBV5-1 and J is TRBJ2-3, with 10 bases fitting TRBD1. The germline V gene encodes CDR1 SGHRS and CDR2 YFSETQ. The trim removed 4 bases at V and 5 bases at J, leaving 7 bases unmatched. The CDR3 loop spans 15 amino acids. DNA of the CDR3: TGCGCCAGCAGCATCGGACAGGGGGTAAAAGATACGCAGTATTTT. Translation: CASSIGQGVKDTQYF.

This chain connects TRBV30 to TRBJ2-1; 10 bases are shared with TRBD2. V gave up 0 bases and J gave up 7 bases; unmatched junction bases: 12. CDR3 length: 17 amino acids. CDR1 is GTSNPN and CDR2 is SVGIG in the germline V gene (reference sequence). CDR3 protein: CAWSVLSGAGGPNEQFF. The DNA for the CDR3 is TGTGCCTGGAGTGTGTTATCCGGAGCGGGAGGGCCAAATGAGCAGTTCTTC.

This clone was seen only once. In the same sample, other DNA sequences code for this CDR3. This chain uses TRBV6-5 with TRBJ2-1, with 7 nucleotides matching TRBD2. Germline loops: CDR1 MNHEY, CDR2 SVGAGI. The junction had 1 base not matched to a gene; V was cut back by 8 bases and J by 0 bases. The CDR3 is made up of 13 amino acids. The CDR3 DNA sequence: TGTGCCAGCCGCGGGAGCTCCTACAATGAGCAGTTCTTC. It translates to CASRGSSYNEQFF.

The gene calls are TRBV19 and TRBJ1-1, with D unresolved. Trimming took 8 bases from V and 11 from J, leaving 15 bases between them. The CDR3 is 11 residues long. Germline V CDR1 and CDR2: LNHDA, SQIVND (reference sequence). The CDR3 coding sequence is TGTGCCAGTTCGCGGTCCGGGGAGGCTTTCTTT. Amino acid sequence: CASSRSGEAFF.

This chain uses TRBV29-1 with TRBJ2-1, with D unresolved. The CDR3 is made up of 12 amino acids. Trimming took 4 bases from V and 7 from J, leaving 11 bases between them. The germline CDR1 and CDR2 sequences are SQVTM and ANQGSEA. DNA of the CDR3: TGCAGCGTTGGGCAGTTCAAGAATGAGCAGTTCTTC. Residues: CSVGQFKNEQFF.

V gene TRBV11-3 combines with J gene TRBJ2-5; 7 positions match TRBD1. There are 18 residues in the CDR3. J lost 0 bases, V lost 2 bases, and 12 bases had no gene match. CDR1 is SGHNT and CDR2 is YENEEA in the germline V gene. CDR3: CASSLQRRRQGNQETQYF. The DNA for the CDR3 is TGTGCCAGCAGCTTACAACGCCGAAGACAGGGCAACCAAGAGACCCAGTACTTC.

Only a few counts were recorded for this clone. The rearrangement links TRBV19 to TRBJ2-2; 9 positions agree with TRBD1. Losses at the gene ends were 5 bases for V and 6 bases for J; bases not matched to a gene: 10. Germline V lookup: CDR1 LNHDA, CDR2 SQIVND (reference sequence). The CDR3 sequence is 16 residues long. The CDR3 coding sequence is TGTGCCAGTAGTCTGGGGGGACAGGGTTTTGCCGGGGAGCTGTTTTTT. Translating gives CASSLGGQGFAGELFF.

The gene calls are TRBV5-1 and TRBJ2-1; 14 bases are shared with TRBD2. The CDR3 runs to 14 residues. CDR1 is SGHRS and CDR2 is YFSETQ in the germline V gene. With 6 bases clipped from V and 7 bases from J, the junction kept 3 bases outside the gene matches. The CDR3 DNA reads TGCGCCAGCACGGGGACTAGCGGGAGTAATGAGCAGTTCTTC. Translating it yields CASTGTSGSNEQFF.

The chain employs TRBV29-1 and TRBJ2-7; D gene ambiguous. CDR1 is SQVTM and CDR2 is ANQGSEA in the germline V gene. Trimming stripped 1 base from V and 0 bases from J, with 10 bases between. This CDR3 contains 14 residues. The DNA of the CDR3 is TGCAGCGTTGAAGGCACCAGAGGCTCCTACGAGCAGTACTTC. As protein: CSVEGTRGSYEQYF.

The chain carries TRBV27 and TRBJ1-2; TRBD1 matches 8 bases. The CDR3 sequence is 17 residues long. The germline CDR1 and CDR2 sequences are MNHEY and SMNVEV (reference sequence). V lost 8 bases to trimming and J lost 3 bases; unmatched junction nucleotides: 17. The CDR3 DNA reads TGTGCCAGCCACGTCCCGGGACAGGTTGAATCAGACTATGGCTACACCTTC. Its protein is CASHVPGQVESDYGYTF.

The V gene is TRBV4-1, the J gene TRBJ2-3; D perhaps matches TRBD2 (5 bases). This CDR3 is built from 15 residues. V was trimmed by 1 base and J by 5 bases, leaving 13 bases between them. Germline V gives CDR1 MGHRA, CDR2 YSYEKL. CDR3 amino acids: CASSQVGSGVDTQYF. The CDR3, as DNA: TGCGCCAGCAGCCAAGTTGGGAGTGGGGTAGATACGCAGTATTTT.

This clone was seen a handful of times. J is TRBJ1-1 and V is TRBV18; tentatively, D is TRBD1 (5 bases). This CDR3 has 14 residues. The V gene lost 4 bases and the J gene lost 3 bases, with 12 bases spanning the gap. The germline gives CDR1 KGHSH, CDR2 LQKENI. The CDR3: CASSQGRGDTEAFF. In nucleotides, the CDR3 is TGTGCCAGCTCACAAGGGAGGGGAGACACTGAAGCTTTCTTT.